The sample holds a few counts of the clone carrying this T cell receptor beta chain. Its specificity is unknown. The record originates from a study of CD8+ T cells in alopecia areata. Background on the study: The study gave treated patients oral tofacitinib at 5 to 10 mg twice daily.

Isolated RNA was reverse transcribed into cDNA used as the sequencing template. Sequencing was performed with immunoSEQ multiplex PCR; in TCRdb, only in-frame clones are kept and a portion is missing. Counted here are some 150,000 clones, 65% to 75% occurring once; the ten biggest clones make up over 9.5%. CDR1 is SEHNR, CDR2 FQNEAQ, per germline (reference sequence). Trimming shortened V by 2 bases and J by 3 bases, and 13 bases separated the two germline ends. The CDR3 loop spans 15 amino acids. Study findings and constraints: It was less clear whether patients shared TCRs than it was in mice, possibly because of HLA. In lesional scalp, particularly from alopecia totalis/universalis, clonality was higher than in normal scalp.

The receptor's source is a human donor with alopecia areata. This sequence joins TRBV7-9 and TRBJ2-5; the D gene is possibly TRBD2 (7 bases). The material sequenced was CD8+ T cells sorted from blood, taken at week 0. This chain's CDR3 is CASSLSGTQEETQYF. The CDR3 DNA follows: TGTGCCAGCAGCTTAAGCGGGACACAGGAAGAGACCCAGTACTTC.